The TCR beta chain under discussion was sequenced for a study of cytomegalovirus exposure and HLA in healthy donors. The PCR made use of 60 Vbeta and 13 Jbeta primers. Some clones are missing from TCRdb's copy, which holds only in-frame ones; the method was immunoSEQ multiplex PCR. The table records over 120,000 clones, around a tenth of them present only once. V was cut by 6 bases and J by 4 bases, with 12 bases left in between. The CDR3 extends over 13 amino acids. The V gene's germline CDR1 is MNHNS and CDR2 SASEGT. The gene calls are TRBV6-1 and TRBJ1-1, with D perhaps TRBD1 (5 bases). This clonotype was sampled from a man over 45 in good health and CMV-seronegative. The source material was PBMCs. CDR3 sequence: CASSSWRGTEAFF. CDR3 sequence (DNA): TGTGCCAGCAGCAGTTGGAGGGGCACTGAAGCTTTCTTT.